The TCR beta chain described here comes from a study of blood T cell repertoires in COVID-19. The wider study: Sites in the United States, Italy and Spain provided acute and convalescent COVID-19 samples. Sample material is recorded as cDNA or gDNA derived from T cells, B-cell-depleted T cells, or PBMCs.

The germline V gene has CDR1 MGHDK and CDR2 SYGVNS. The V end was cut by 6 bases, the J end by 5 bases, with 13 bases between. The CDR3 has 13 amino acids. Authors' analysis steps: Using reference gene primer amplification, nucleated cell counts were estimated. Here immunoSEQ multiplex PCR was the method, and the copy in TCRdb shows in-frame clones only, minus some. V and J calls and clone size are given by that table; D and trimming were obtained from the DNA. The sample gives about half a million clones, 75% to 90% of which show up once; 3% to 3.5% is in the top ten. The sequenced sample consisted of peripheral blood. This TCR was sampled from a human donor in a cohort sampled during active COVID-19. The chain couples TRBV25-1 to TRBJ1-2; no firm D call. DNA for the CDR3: TGTGCCAGCAGCGGTATTCTACTTTATGGCTACACCTTC. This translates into CASSGILLYGYTF.